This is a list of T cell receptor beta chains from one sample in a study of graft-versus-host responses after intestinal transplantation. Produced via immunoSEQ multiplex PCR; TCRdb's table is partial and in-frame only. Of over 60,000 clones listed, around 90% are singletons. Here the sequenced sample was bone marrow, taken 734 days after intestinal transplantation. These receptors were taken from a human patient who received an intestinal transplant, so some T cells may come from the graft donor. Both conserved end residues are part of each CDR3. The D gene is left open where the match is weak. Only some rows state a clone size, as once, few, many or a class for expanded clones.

cdr3_aa: CSASVRNTIYF
cdr3_nt: TGCAGTGCTAGTGTCCGAAACACCATATATTTT
clone_size: NA
cdr3_length: 11
v_call: TRBV20-1
d_call: NA
j_call: TRBJ1-3

cdr3_aa: CATEKPGDRNTIYF
cdr3_nt: TGTGCCACCGAAAAGCCAGGGGACCGAAACACCATATATTTT
clone_size: NA
cdr3_length: 14
v_call: TRBV15
d_call: NA
j_call: TRBJ1-3

cdr3_aa: CSVEPQGMGDYGYTF
cdr3_nt: TGCAGCGTTGAACCACAGGGCATGGGGGACTATGGCTACACCTTC
clone_size: NA
cdr3_length: 15
v_call: TRBV29-1
d_call: NA
j_call: TRBJ1-2

cdr3_aa: CASARDSSSYEQYF
cdr3_nt: TGTGCCAGCGCCAGGGACAGCAGCTCCTACGAGCAGTACTTC
clone_size: NA
cdr3_length: 14
v_call: TRBV6-5
d_call: TRBD1
j_call: TRBJ2-7

cdr3_aa: CASSSITGANVLTF
cdr3_nt: TGCGCCAGCAGCTCGATCACTGGGGCCAACGTCCTGACTTTC
clone_size: NA
cdr3_length: 14
v_call: TRBV5-1
d_call: NA
j_call: TRBJ2-6

cdr3_aa: CASSEGASGWTDTQYF
cdr3_nt: TGTGCCAGCAGTGAAGGGGCTAGTGGGTGGACAGATACGCAGTATTTT
clone_size: NA
cdr3_length: 16
v_call: TRBV2
d_call: NA
j_call: TRBJ2-3

cdr3_aa: CAISVAESSTGELFF
cdr3_nt: TGTGCCATCAGTGTGGCAGAGTCATCCACCGGGGAGCTGTTTTTT
clone_size: NA
cdr3_length: 15
v_call: TRBV10-3
d_call: NA
j_call: TRBJ2-2

cdr3_aa: CAISESRENIQYF
cdr3_nt: TGTGCCATCAGTGAGTCGAGGGAAAACATTCAGTACTTC
clone_size: NA
cdr3_length: 13
v_call: TRBV10-3
d_call: NA
j_call: TRBJ2-4

cdr3_aa: CASSHVVQSNQPQHF
cdr3_nt: TGCGCCAGCAGTCATGTAGTACAAAGCAATCAGCCCCAGCATTTT
clone_size: NA
cdr3_length: 15
v_call: TRBV10-2
d_call: NA
j_call: TRBJ1-5

cdr3_aa: CASSYPTGSNEQYF
cdr3_nt: TGTGCCAGCAGTTACCCCACAGGGTCGAACGAGCAGTACTTC
clone_size: NA
cdr3_length: 14
v_call: TRBV6-5
d_call: NA
j_call: TRBJ2-7

cdr3_aa: CASSRAGGPPDTQYF
cdr3_nt: TGCGCCAGTTCCCGGGCGGGAGGGCCGCCAGATACGCAGTATTTT
clone_size: NA
cdr3_length: 15
v_call: TRBV5-1
d_call: TRBD2
j_call: TRBJ2-3

cdr3_aa: CASSSGGVTYEQYF
cdr3_nt: TGTGCCAGCAGCTCCGGGGGAGTAACCTACGAGCAGTACTTC
clone_size: NA
cdr3_length: 14
v_call: TRBV7-9
d_call: NA
j_call: TRBJ2-7

cdr3_aa: CASSPFDSLRERLFF
cdr3_nt: TGTGCCAGCAGCCCCTTTGACAGCTTACGGGAAAGACTGTTTTTT
clone_size: NA
cdr3_length: 15
v_call: TRBV7-9
d_call: NA
j_call: TRBJ1-4

cdr3_aa: CASSPTAEEQFF
cdr3_nt: TGTGCCAGCTCACCGACAGCAGAAGAGCAGTTCTTC
clone_size: NA
cdr3_length: 12
v_call: TRBV18
d_call: NA
j_call: TRBJ2-1

cdr3_aa: CASSSYSGKETQYF
cdr3_nt: TGTGCCAGCAGTTCCTATTCCGGTAAAGAGACCCAGTACTTC
clone_size: NA
cdr3_length: 14
v_call: TRBV6-5
d_call: NA
j_call: TRBJ2-5

cdr3_aa: CASRGRTGNQPQHF
cdr3_nt: TGTGCCAGCCGAGGGCGGACAGGGAATCAGCCCCAGCATTTT
clone_size: few
cdr3_length: 14
v_call: TRBV2
d_call: TRBD1
j_call: TRBJ1-5

cdr3_aa: CASSSQGSQYEQYF
cdr3_nt: TGTGCCAGCAGCTCACAGGGGTCCCAATACGAGCAGTACTTC
clone_size: NA
cdr3_length: 14
v_call: TRBV7-2
d_call: TRBD1
j_call: TRBJ2-7

cdr3_aa: CASTSKDTQYF
cdr3_nt: TGTGCCAGCACTTCGAAGGATACGCAGTATTTT
clone_size: NA
cdr3_length: 11
v_call: TRBV6-6
d_call: NA
j_call: TRBJ2-3

cdr3_aa: CASSPGPPRNTGELFF
cdr3_nt: TGTGCCAGCAGCCCGGGACCACCCCGAAACACCGGGGAGCTGTTTTTT
clone_size: NA
cdr3_length: 16
v_call: TRBV9
d_call: NA
j_call: TRBJ2-2

cdr3_aa: CASSVAPDLTDTQYF
cdr3_nt: TGTGCCAGCAGCGTAGCTCCGGACCTCACAGATACGCAGTATTTT
clone_size: NA
cdr3_length: 15
v_call: TRBV9
d_call: NA
j_call: TRBJ2-3

cdr3_aa: CASSPGPGEGQGYTF
cdr3_nt: TGTGCCAGCTCACCAGGCCCTGGGGAGGGTCAGGGCTACACCTTC
clone_size: NA
cdr3_length: 15
v_call: TRBV18
d_call: NA
j_call: TRBJ1-2

cdr3_aa: CASSESYYQTDTQYF
cdr3_nt: TGTGCCAGCAGTGAATCATACTACCAGACAGATACGCAGTATTTT
clone_size: NA
cdr3_length: 15
v_call: TRBV25-1
d_call: NA
j_call: TRBJ2-3

cdr3_aa: CASSLEDREAFF
cdr3_nt: TGTGCCAGCAGCTTAGAAGACAGGGAAGCTTTCTTT
clone_size: NA
cdr3_length: 12
v_call: TRBV7-9
d_call: NA
j_call: TRBJ1-1

cdr3_aa: CASSLLRGAEAFF
cdr3_nt: TGTGCCAGCAGCTTACTTAGGGGGGCTGAAGCTTTCTTT
clone_size: NA
cdr3_length: 13
v_call: TRBV11-1
d_call: NA
j_call: TRBJ1-1

cdr3_aa: CASNPRSQLPALFF
cdr3_nt: TGTGCCAGCAATCCACGCAGCCAGCTGCCGGCGCTGTTTTTT
clone_size: NA
cdr3_length: 14
v_call: TRBV6-1
d_call: NA
j_call: TRBJ2-2

cdr3_aa: CASSMGDAGTYNEQFF
cdr3_nt: TGTGCCAGTAGTATGGGGGACGCCGGGACCTACAATGAGCAGTTCTTC
clone_size: NA
cdr3_length: 16
v_call: TRBV19
d_call: NA
j_call: TRBJ2-1

cdr3_aa: CASSVEGTNEKLFF
cdr3_nt: TGTGCCAGCAGCGTAGAGGGAACTAATGAAAAACTGTTTTTT
clone_size: NA
cdr3_length: 14
v_call: TRBV9
d_call: NA
j_call: TRBJ1-4

cdr3_aa: CASSLVPGDRGSDGYTF
cdr3_nt: TGTGCCAGCAGCTTAGTCCCCGGAGACAGGGGTTCGGATGGCTACACCTTC
clone_size: NA
cdr3_length: 17
v_call: TRBV11-1
d_call: TRBD1
j_call: TRBJ1-2

cdr3_aa: CASSLAQDLGEQYF
cdr3_nt: TGCGCCAGCAGCTTGGCCCAGGACCTCGGCGAGCAGTACTTC
clone_size: NA
cdr3_length: 14
v_call: TRBV5-1
d_call: NA
j_call: TRBJ2-7

cdr3_aa: CASSPPKGSIASPLHF
cdr3_nt: TGTGCCAGCTCACCACCGAAGGGCTCCATCGCTTCACCCCTCCACTTT
clone_size: NA
cdr3_length: 16
v_call: TRBV18
d_call: NA
j_call: TRBJ1-6

cdr3_aa: CASSELAGGPGELFF
cdr3_nt: TGTGCCAGCAGTGAACTAGCGGGAGGGCCCGGGGAGCTGTTTTTT
clone_size: medium-sized
cdr3_length: 15
v_call: TRBV6-1
d_call: TRBD2
j_call: TRBJ2-2

cdr3_aa: CASSLGQGNYGYTF
cdr3_nt: TGTGCCAGCAGCTTAGGACAGGGTAACTATGGCTACACCTTC
clone_size: NA
cdr3_length: 14
v_call: TRBV7-9
d_call: TRBD1
j_call: TRBJ1-2

cdr3_aa: CASSLAVRRGLFF
cdr3_nt: TGTGCCAGCAGCTTAGCGGTCAGGAGAGGTCTGTTTTTT
clone_size: NA
cdr3_length: 13
v_call: TRBV7-9
d_call: NA
j_call: TRBJ1-4

cdr3_aa: CSAAYSETQYF
cdr3_nt: TGCAGTGCTGCGTATTCGGAGACCCAGTACTTC
clone_size: NA
cdr3_length: 11
v_call: TRBV20-1
d_call: NA
j_call: TRBJ2-5

cdr3_aa: CATSRGGTSGTNEQFF
cdr3_nt: TGTGCCACCAGCAGAGGTGGGACTAGCGGGACCAATGAGCAGTTCTTC
clone_size: NA
cdr3_length: 16
v_call: TRBV15
d_call: TRBD2
j_call: TRBJ2-1

cdr3_aa: CASSLEQGNSPLHF
cdr3_nt: TGTGCCAGCAGCTTAGAACAGGGGAACTCACCCCTCCACTTT
clone_size: NA
cdr3_length: 14
v_call: TRBV11-1
d_call: TRBD1
j_call: TRBJ1-6

cdr3_aa: CASSYRGLAPPGELFF
cdr3_nt: TGTGCCAGCAGTTACAGGGGACTAGCGCCCCCCGGGGAGCTGTTTTTT
clone_size: NA
cdr3_length: 16
v_call: TRBV6-5
d_call: TRBD2
j_call: TRBJ2-2

cdr3_aa: CASSERRSDNSPLHF
cdr3_nt: TGTGCCAGCAGTGAAAGACGGTCCGATAATTCACCCCTCCACTTT
clone_size: NA
cdr3_length: 15
v_call: TRBV2
d_call: NA
j_call: TRBJ1-6